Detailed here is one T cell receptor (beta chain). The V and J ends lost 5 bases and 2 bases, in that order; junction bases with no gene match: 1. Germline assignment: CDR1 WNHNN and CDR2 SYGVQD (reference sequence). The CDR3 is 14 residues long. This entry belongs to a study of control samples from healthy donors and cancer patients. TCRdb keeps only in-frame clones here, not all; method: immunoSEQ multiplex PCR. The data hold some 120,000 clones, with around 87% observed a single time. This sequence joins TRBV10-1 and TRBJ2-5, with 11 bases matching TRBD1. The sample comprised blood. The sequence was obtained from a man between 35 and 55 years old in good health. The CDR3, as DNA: TGCGCCAGCAGTTGGGACAGGGGGCAAGAGACCCAGTACTTC. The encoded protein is CASSWDRGQETQYF.